The clone carrying this TCR beta chain was counted only a few times. This sample is part of a study of T cells in Graves' hyperthyroidism and ophthalmopathy. CDR1 LGHDT and CDR2 YNNKEL come from the germline V gene (reference sequence). The V and J ends lost 4 bases and 9 bases respectively, with 11 bases between them. CDR3 length: 12 residues. RNA transcripts served as the template for amplifying TCR beta CDR3 regions. The HTBI set primed first-round TCR CDR3 RT-PCR. Each CDR3 protein gets one entry after TCRdb re-called the multiplex PCR reads with MiXCR. Counted here are some 350,000 distinct CDR3 sequences, about 15% occurring once; the ten biggest clones make up about 30%.

The clonotype was recovered from a woman between 18 and 29 years old with Graves' hyperthyroidism that later progressed to Graves' ophthalmopathy. The rearrangement joins TRBV3-1 to TRBJ2-3; tentatively, D is TRBD1 (6 bases). Sequenced input: blood. CDR3 amino acids: CASSRDTQTQYF. The CDR3 coding sequence is TGTGCCAGCAGCCGGGACACACAGACGCAGTATTTT.